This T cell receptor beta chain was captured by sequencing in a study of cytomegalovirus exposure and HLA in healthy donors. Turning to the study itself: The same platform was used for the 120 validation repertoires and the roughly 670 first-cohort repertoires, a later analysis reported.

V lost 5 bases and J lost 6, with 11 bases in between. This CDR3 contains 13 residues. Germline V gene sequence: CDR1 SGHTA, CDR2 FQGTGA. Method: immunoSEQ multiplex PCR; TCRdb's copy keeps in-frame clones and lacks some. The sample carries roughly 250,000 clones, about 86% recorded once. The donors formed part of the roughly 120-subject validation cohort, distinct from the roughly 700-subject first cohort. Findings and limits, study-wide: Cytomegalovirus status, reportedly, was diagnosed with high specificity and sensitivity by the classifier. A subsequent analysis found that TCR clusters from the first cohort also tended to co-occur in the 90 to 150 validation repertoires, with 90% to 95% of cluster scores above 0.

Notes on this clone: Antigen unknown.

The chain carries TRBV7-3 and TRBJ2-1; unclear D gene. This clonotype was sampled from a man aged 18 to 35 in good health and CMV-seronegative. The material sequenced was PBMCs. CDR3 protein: CASSPQYGNEQFF. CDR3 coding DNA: TGTGCCAGCAGCCCCCAGTATGGCAATGAGCAGTTCTTC.